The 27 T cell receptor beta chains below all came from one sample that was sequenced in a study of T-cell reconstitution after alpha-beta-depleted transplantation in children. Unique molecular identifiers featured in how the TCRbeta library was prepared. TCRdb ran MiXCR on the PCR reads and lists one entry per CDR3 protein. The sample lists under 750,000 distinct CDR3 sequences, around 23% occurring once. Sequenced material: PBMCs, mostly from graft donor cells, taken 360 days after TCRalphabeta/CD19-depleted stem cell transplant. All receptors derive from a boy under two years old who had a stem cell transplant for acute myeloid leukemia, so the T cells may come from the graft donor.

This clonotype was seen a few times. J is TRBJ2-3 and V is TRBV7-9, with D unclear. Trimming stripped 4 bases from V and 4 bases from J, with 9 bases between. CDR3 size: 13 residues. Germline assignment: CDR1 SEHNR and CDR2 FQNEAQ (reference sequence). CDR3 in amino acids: CASSYLKADTQYF. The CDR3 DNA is TGTGCCAGCAGCTACCTTAAGGCAGATACGCAGTATTTT.

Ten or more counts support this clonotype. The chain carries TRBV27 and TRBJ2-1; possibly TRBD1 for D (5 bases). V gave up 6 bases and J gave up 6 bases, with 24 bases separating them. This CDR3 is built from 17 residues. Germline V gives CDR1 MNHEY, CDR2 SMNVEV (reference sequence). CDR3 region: CASSPSHRYLSSNEQFF. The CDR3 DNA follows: TGTGCCAGCAGCCCATCCCACAGGTACCTCTCTTCCAATGAGCAGTTCTTC.

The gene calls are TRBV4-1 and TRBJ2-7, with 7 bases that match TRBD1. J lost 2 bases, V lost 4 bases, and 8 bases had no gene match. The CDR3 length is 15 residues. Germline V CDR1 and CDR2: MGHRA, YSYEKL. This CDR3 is CASSPAKGQTYEQYF. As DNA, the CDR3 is TGCGCCAGCAGCCCGGCGAAGGGACAGACCTACGAGCAGTACTTC.

As DNA, the CDR3 is TGTGCCACCAGCAGAGATAGGACCCGCGGAGATACGCAGTATTTT. Protein sequence: CATSRDRTRGDTQYF. V and J are TRBV15 and TRBJ2-3, with unresolved D. V dropped 0 bases and J dropped 5 bases, with 12 bases sitting between them. Germline V lookup: CDR1 LNHNV, CDR2 YYDKDF (reference sequence). This CDR3 spans 15 amino acids. Variable domain in full (rest from reference TRBV15 and TRBJ2-3): DAMVIQNPRYQVTQFGKPVTLSCSQTLNHNVMYWYQQKSSQAPKLLFHYYDKDFNNEADTPDNFQSRRPNTSFCFLDIRSPGLGDTAMYLCATSRDRTRGDTQYFGPGTRLTVL.

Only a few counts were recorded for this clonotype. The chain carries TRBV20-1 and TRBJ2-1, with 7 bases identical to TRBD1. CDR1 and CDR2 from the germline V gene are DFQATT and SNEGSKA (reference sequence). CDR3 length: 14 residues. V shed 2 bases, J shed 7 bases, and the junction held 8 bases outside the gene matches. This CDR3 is CSARMWTGRNEQFF. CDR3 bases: TGCAGTGCTAGAATGTGGACAGGCCGTAATGAGCAGTTCTTC.

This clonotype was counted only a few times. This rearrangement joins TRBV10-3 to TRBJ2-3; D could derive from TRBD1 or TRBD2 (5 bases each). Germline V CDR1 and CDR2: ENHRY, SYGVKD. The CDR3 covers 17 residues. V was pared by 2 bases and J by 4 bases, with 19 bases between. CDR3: CAISELAQGGGPDTQYF. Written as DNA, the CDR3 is TGTGCCATCAGTGAGCTGGCGCAGGGCGGAGGTCCAGATACGCAGTATTTT.

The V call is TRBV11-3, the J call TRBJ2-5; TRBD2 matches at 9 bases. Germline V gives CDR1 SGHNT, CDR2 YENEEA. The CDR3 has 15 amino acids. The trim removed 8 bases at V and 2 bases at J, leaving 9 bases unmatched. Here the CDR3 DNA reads TGTGCCAGCGTCCGGACTAGCGCAGTACAAGAGACCCAGTACTTC. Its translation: CASVRTSAVQETQYF.

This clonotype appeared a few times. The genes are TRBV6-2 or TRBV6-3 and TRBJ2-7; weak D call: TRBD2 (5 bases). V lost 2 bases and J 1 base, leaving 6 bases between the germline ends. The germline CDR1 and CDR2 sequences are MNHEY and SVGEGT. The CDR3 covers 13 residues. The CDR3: CASSYAGSYEQYF. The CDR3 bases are TGTGCCAGCAGTTACGCGGGTTCCTACGAGCAGTACTTC.

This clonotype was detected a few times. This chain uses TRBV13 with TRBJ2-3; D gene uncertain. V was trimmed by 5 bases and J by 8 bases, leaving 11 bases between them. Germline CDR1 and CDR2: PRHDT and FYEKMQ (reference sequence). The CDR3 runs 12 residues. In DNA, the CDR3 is TGTGCCAGCAGCACCCGAGGACGTACGCAGTATTTT. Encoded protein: CASSTRGRTQYF.

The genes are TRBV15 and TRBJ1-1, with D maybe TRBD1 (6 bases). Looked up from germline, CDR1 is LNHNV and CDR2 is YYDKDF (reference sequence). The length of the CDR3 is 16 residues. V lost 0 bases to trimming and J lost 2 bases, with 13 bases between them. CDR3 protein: CATSRDLTGRNTEAFF. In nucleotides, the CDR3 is TGTGCCACCAGCAGAGATCTCACAGGGCGAAACACTGAAGCTTTCTTT.

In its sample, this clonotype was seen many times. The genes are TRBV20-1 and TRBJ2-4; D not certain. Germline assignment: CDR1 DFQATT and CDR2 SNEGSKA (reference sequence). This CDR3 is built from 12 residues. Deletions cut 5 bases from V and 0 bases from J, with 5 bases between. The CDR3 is CSARLAKNIQYF. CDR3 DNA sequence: TGCAGTGCTCGTCTAGCCAAAAACATTCAGTACTTC.

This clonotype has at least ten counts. CDR3 region: CSATPGTGDQYV. DNA for the CDR3: TGCAGTGCTACCCCCGGGACAGGGGATCAGTACGTC. The gene calls are TRBV20-1 and TRBJ2-7; 10 bases align to TRBD1. The CDR3 loop spans 12 amino acids. Germline V gene lookup returns CDR1 DFQATT and CDR2 SNEGSKA (reference sequence). The junction had 7 bases not matched to a gene; V was cut back by 4 bases and J by 10 bases.

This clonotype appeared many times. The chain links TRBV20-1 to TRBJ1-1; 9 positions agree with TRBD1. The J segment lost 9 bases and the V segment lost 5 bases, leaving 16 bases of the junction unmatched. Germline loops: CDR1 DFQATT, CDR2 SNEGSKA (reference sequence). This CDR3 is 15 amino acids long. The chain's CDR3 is CSAPIPTQGAIKAFF. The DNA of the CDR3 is TGCAGTGCTCCAATCCCCACACAGGGGGCAATTAAAGCTTTCTTT.

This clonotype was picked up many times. The CDR3 DNA reads as TGCAGCGGAGGGGGGACAGATACGCAGTATTTT. Protein product: CSGGGTDTQYF. This chain uses TRBV29-1 with TRBJ2-3; D may correspond to TRBD1 or TRBD2 (6 bases each). The CDR3 is 11 residues long. V was cut by 7 bases and J by 3 bases, with 8 bases left in between. Per the germline V gene, CDR1 is SQVTM and CDR2 is ANQGSEA.

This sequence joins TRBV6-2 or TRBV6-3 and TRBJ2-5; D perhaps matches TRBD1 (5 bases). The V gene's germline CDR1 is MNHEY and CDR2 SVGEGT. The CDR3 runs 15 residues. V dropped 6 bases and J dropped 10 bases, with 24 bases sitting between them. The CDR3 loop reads CASSPTGPPFRSQYF. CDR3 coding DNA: TGTGCCAGCAGCCCTACAGGACCCCCATTTCGGAGCCAGTACTTC.

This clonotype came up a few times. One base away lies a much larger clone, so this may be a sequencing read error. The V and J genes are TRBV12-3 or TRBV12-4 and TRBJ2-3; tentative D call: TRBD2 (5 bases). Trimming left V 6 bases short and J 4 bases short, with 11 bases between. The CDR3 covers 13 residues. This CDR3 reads CASSPSSPDTQYF. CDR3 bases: TGTGCCAGCAGCCCCTCTAGCCCAGATACGCAGTATTTT.

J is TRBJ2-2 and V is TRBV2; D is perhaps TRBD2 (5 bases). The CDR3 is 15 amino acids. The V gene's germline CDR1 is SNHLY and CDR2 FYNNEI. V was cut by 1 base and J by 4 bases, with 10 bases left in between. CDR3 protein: CASSEGGLVTGELFF. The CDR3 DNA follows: TGTGCCAGCAGTGAAGGAGGACTTGTCACCGGGGAGCTGTTTTTT. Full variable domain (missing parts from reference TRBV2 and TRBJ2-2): EPEVTQTPSHQVTQMGQEVILRCVPISNHLYFYWYRQILGQKVEFLVSFYNNEISEKSEIFDDQFSVERPDGSNFTLKIRSTKLEDSAMYFCASSEGGLVTGELFFGEGSRLTVL.

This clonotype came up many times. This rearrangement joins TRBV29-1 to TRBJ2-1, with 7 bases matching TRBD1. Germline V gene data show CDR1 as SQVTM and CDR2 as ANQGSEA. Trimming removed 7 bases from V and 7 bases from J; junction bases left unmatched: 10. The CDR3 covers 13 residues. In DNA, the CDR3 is TGCAGCGCTGAGGGGGACAGATGGAATGAGCAGTTCTTC. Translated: CSAEGDRWNEQFF.

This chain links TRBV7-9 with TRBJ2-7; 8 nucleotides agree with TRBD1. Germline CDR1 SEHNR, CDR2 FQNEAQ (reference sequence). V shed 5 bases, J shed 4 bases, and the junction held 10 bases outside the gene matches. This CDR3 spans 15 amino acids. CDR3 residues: CASSTDTDRAYEQYF. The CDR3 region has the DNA TGTGCCAGCAGCACCGACACGGACAGGGCTTACGAGCAGTACTTC.

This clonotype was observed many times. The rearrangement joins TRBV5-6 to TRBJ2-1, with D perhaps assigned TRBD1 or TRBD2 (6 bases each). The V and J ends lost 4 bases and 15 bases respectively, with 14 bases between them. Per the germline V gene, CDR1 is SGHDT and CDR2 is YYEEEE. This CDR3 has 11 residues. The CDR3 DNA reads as TGTGCCAGCAGCCTCCAGGGGAGGCGGTTCTTC. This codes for CASSLQGRRFF.

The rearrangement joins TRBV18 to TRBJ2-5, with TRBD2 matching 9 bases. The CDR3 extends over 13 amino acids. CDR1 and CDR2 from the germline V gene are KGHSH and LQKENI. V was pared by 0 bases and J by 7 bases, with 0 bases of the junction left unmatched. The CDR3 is CASSPPAGGTQYF. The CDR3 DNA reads TGTGCCAGCTCACCACCAGCGGGGGGGACCCAGTACTTC.

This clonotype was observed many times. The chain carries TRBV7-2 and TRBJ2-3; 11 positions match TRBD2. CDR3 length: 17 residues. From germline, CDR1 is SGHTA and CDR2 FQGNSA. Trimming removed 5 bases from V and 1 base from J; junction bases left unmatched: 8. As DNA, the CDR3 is TGTGCCAGCAGCCCAGACGCGGGACTAGCGGGCACAGATACGCAGTATTTT. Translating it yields CASSPDAGLAGTDTQYF.

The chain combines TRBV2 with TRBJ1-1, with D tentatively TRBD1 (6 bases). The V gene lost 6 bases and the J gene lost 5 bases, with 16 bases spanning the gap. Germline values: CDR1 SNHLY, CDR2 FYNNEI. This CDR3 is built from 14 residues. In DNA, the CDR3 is TGTGCCAGCAGAGACCCAGGGGAGGGGACTGAAGCTTTCTTT. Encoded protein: CASRDPGEGTEAFF. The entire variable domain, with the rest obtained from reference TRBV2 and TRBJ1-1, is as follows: EPEVTQTPSHQVTQMGQEVILRCVPISNHLYFYWYRQILGQKVEFLVSFYNNEISEKSEIFDDQFSVERPDGSNFTLKIRSTKLEDSAMYFCASRDPGEGTEAFFGQGTRLTVV.

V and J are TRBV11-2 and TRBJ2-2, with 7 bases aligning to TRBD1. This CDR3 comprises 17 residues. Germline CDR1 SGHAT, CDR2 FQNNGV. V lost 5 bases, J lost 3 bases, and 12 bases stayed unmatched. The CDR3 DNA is TGTGCCAGCAGCCAACCCATGGACAGGATGGACACCGGGGAGCTGTTTTTT. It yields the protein CASSQPMDRMDTGELFF.

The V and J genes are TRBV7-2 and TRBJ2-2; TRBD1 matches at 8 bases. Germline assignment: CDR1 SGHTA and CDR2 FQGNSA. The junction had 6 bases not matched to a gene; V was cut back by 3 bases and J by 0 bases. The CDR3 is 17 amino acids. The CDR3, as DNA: TGTGCCAGCAGCTTTTCGCCGGGACAGGCGAACACCGGGGAGCTGTTTTTT. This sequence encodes CASSFSPGQANTGELFF.

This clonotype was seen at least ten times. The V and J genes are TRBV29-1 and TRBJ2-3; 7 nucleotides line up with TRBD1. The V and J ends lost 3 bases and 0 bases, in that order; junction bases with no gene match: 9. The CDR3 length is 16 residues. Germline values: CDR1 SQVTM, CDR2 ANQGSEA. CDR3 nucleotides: TGCAGCGTTGACCCACCAGGACAGGCTAGCACAGATACGCAGTATTTT. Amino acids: CSVDPPGQASTDTQYF.

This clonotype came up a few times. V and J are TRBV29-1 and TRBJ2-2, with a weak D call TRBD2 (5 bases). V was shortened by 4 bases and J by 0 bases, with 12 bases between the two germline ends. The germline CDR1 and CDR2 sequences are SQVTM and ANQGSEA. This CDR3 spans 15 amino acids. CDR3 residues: CSVGLKLANTGELFF. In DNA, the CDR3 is TGCAGCGTTGGACTAAAGCTGGCGAACACCGGGGAGCTGTTTTTT.